The present entry profiles one T cell receptor (beta chain) with its context. Its specificity is not known. This sample was included in a study of T cell repertoires in cytomegalovirus infection. At the level of the study: Both CMV infection and a matching HLA type were indicated by public TCR beta signatures.

TCRdb re-called the reads through MiXCR, storing one row per CDR3 protein. The repertoire holds about 830,000 distinct CDR3 sequences, with around a third as singletons. The CDR3 contains 15 residues. V dropped 0 bases and J dropped 2; count of bases not matched to a gene: 3. The germline gives CDR1 LNHDA, CDR2 SQIVND (reference sequence). Whole-study results and caveats: HLA-C-restricted TCR beta clonotypes specific for CMV led the ex vivo response.

The sequence was collected from a human donor in good health (CMV status not recorded). Some clones in this sample may be carry-over from other donors' samples. Sequenced here: cultured CD8+ T cells from PBMCs, sampled from culture after CMV antigen stimulation. V is TRBV19 and J is TRBJ2-7; TRBD1 matches 8 bases. The CDR3: CASSIDETGAYEQYF. As DNA, the CDR3 is TGTGCCAGTAGTATAGATGAGACAGGGGCCTACGAGCAGTACTTC.